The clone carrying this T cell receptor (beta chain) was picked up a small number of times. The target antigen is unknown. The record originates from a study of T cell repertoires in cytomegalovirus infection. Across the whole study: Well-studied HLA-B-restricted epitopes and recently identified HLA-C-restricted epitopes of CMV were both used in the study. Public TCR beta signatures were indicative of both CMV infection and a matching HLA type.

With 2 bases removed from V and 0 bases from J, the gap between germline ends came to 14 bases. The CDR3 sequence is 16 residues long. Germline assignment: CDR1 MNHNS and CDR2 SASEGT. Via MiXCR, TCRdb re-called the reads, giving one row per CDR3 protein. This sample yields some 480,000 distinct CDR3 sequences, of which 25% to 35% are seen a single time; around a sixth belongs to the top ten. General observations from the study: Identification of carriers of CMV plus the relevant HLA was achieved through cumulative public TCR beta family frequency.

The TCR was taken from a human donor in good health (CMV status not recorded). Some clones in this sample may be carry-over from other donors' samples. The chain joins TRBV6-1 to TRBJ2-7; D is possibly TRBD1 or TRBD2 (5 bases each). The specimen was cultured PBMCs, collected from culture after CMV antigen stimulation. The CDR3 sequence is CASSEIEGTPSYEQYF. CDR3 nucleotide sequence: TGTGCCAGCAGTGAAATTGAGGGGACCCCCTCCTACGAGCAGTACTTC.